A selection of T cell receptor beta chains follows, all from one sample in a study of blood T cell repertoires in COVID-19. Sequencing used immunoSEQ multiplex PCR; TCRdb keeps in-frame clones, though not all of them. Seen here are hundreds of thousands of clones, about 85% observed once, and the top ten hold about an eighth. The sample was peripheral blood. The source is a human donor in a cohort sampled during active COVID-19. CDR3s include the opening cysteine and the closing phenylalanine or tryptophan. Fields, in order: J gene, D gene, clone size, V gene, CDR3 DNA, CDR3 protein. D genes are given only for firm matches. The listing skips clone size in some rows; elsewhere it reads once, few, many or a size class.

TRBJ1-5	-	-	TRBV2	TGTGCCAGCAATGGGGAGGGGGTTCAGCCCCAGCATTTT	CASNGEGVQPQHF
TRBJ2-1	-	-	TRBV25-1	TGTGCCAGCAGCGCCATGGGGGAGCGGGTGATGTTCTTC	CASSAMGERVMFF
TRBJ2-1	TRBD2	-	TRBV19	TGTGCCAGTAGCCAAGAGCGGACTAGGCGCAATGAGCAGTTCTTC	CASSQERTRRNEQFF
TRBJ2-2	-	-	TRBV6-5	TGTGCCAGCAGAACTACAGGGAACGGCGGGGAGCTGTTTTTT	CASRTTGNGGELFF
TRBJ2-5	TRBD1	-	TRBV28	TGTGCCAGCAGCTCACAGGGGGAGGAGACCCAGTACTTC	CASSSQGEETQYF
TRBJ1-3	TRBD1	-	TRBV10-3	TGTGCCATCAGTGCCCCCGGGACAGCTGGAGGAAACACCATATATTTT	CAISAPGTAGGNTIYF
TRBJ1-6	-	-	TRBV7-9	TGTGCCAGCAGCTCCTCGGGAGAACGAAATTCACCCCTCCACTTT	CASSSSGERNSPLHF
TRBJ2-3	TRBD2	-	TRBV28	TGTGCCAGCAGTTTACGCCTTTCACTAGCGGTTAGCACAGATACGCAGTATTTT	CASSLRLSLAVSTDTQYF
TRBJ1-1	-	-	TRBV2	TGTGCCAGCAGTCGGGGGATGAACACTGAAGCTTTCTTT	CASSRGMNTEAFF
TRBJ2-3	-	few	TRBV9	TGTGCCAGCGGGCGGGTCAGAACAGATACGCAGTATTTT	CASGRVRTDTQYF
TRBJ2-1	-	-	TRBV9	TGTGCCAGCAGCCCCTATAATTACAATGAGCAGTTCTTC	CASSPYNYNEQFF
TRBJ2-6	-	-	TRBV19	TGTGCCAGTAGTATCGGTCTCTCTGGGGCCAACGTCCTGACTTTC	CASSIGLSGANVLTF
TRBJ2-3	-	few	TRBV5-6	TGTGCCAGCAGCTTTCCCGACCGGGGTACCACAGATACGCAGTATTTT	CASSFPDRGTTDTQYF